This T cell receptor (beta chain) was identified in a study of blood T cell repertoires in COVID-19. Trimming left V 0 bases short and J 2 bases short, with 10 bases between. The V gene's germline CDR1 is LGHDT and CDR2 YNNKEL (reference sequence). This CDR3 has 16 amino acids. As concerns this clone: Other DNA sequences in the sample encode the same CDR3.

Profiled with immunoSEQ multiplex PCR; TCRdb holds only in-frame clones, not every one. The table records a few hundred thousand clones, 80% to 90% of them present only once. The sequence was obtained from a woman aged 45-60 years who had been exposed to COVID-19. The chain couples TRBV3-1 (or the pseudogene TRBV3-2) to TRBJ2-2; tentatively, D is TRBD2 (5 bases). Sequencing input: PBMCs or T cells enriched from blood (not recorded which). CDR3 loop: CASSQDNRGNTGELFF. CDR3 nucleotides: TGTGCCAGCAGCCAAGATAATCGGGGTAACACCGGGGAGCTGTTTTTT.